Below, 13 T cell receptor beta chains from the same sample are listed, as sequenced in a study of T cell repertoires in cytomegalovirus infection. TCRdb independently ran MiXCR on the reads; one entry per CDR3 protein. The sample records a few hundred thousand distinct CDR3 sequences, 15% to 20% being singletons. Sequenced material: CD8+ T cells from PBMCs. The receptors come from a human donor in good health (CMV status not recorded). Some clones in this sample may be carry-over from other donors' samples.

This clonotype came up a few times. The chain is built from TRBV12-3 or TRBV12-4 and TRBJ2-7, with 8 bases matching TRBD2. CDR3 length: 19 residues. The V segment lost 3 bases and the J segment 4 bases; nucleotides outside the gene matches: 20. CDR3 residues: CASSFLPAQPGGPWYEQYF. The CDR3 bases are TGTGCCAGCAGTTTTCTGCCCGCACAACCGGGGGGGCCTTGGTACGAGCAGTACTTC.

The table lists this clonotype with a few counts. The chain employs TRBV29-1 and TRBJ1-1, with D maybe TRBD1 (6 bases). V dropped 4 bases and J dropped 1 base, with 10 bases sitting between them. The CDR3 consists of 13 residues. Germline assignment: CDR1 SQVTM and CDR2 ANQGSEA. Written as DNA, the CDR3 is TGCAGCGTTGCCCTGGACAGGAACACTGAAGCTTTCTTT. This sequence encodes CSVALDRNTEAFF.

This clonotype was picked up many times. A much larger clone lies one base from this, so it may be a read error. The chain joins TRBV7-8 to TRBJ2-7, with D perhaps TRBD1 (5 bases). The CDR3 runs 13 residues. CDR1 and CDR2 (germline): SGHVS, FQNEAQ. Trimming left V 5 bases short and J 1 base short, with 9 bases between. This CDR3 is CASSPDTSYEQYF. In nucleotides, the CDR3 is TGTGCCAGCAGCCCGGACACGTCCTACGAGCAGTACTTC.

The chain couples TRBV6-1 to TRBJ1-6, with a weak D call TRBD1 (6 bases). CDR1 and CDR2 (germline): MNHNS, SASEGT. The CDR3 loop spans 19 amino acids. Trimming shortened V by 5 bases and J by 1 base, and 21 bases separated the two germline ends. DNA of the CDR3: TGTGCCAGCAGTTTGCACAGGGTAGTCTCCGGGTCCTATAATTCACCCCTCCACTTT. This codes for CASSLHRVVSGSYNSPLHF.

This rearrangement joins TRBV4-1 to TRBJ1-2; the D is unclear. V was trimmed by 4 bases and J by 6 bases, leaving 12 bases between them. There are 13 residues in the CDR3. CDR1 is MGHRA, CDR2 YSYEKL, per germline. CDR3 loop: CASSLSLVDGYTF. CDR3 nucleotides: TGCGCCAGCAGCCTCTCTTTGGTAGATGGCTACACCTTC.

This clonotype turned up a few times. The gene calls are TRBV7-9 and TRBJ2-5; TRBD1 might be the D (6 bases). Trimming cost V 5 bases and J 3 bases, with 16 bases left between them. Germline-derived CDR1 and CDR2 are SEHNR and FQNEAQ (reference sequence). The CDR3 has 15 amino acids. The CDR3: CASSITGSSEETQYF. CDR3 sequence (DNA): TGTGCCAGCAGCATAACAGGGTCCAGCGAAGAGACCCAGTACTTC.

The chain employs TRBV2 and TRBJ2-1; 7 bases agree with TRBD2. Germline values: CDR1 SNHLY, CDR2 FYNNEI. This CDR3 has 16 residues. The ends lost 7 bases at V and 4 bases at J; junction bases unmatched: 13. The CDR3 reads CASTELGGSRYNEQFF. In DNA, the CDR3 is TGTGCCAGCACCGAACTGGGGGGGTCCCGATACAATGAGCAGTTCTTC.

A few counts support this clonotype. The chain has TRBV9 and TRBJ1-2; the match to TRBD1 covers 9 bases. The ends lost 3 bases at V and 1 base at J; junction bases unmatched: 13. The length of the CDR3 is 18 residues. Germline CDR1 and CDR2: SGDLS and YYNGEE. In nucleotides, the CDR3 is TGTGCCAGCAGCGCACGGGACAGGGCTGCCCTTGATAACTATGGCTACACCTTC. Translation gives CASSARDRAALDNYGYTF.

The sample holds many counts of this clonotype. This chain connects TRBV7-9 to TRBJ2-3, with 9 nucleotides matching TRBD2. This CDR3 contains 16 residues. J lost 2 bases, V lost 5 bases, and 8 bases had no gene match. Germline V gene lookup returns CDR1 SEHNR and CDR2 FQNEAQ (reference sequence). The CDR3 is CASSLDPGLATDTQYF. The DNA of the CDR3 is TGTGCCAGCAGCCTTGATCCGGGACTAGCCACAGATACGCAGTATTTT.

The chain has TRBV2 and TRBJ2-5, with a weak D call TRBD1 (5 bases). The V end was cut by 3 bases, the J end by 1 base, with 12 bases between. The CDR3 has 15 amino acids. Germline CDR1 reads SNHLY; CDR2 reads FYNNEI. In DNA form, the CDR3 reads TGTGCCAGCAGTGAGGGCAGGGTCATCCAAGAGACCCAGTACTTC. The encoded protein is CASSEGRVIQETQYF.

In this sample, this clonotype turned up many times. The rearrangement joins TRBV7-6 to TRBJ2-7; 7 bases line up with TRBD1. This CDR3 has 15 amino acids. Germline V CDR1 and CDR2: SGHVS, FNYEAQ. V lost 5 bases and J lost 0; bases outside the gene matches: 7. CDR3 loop: CASSPRGGGSYEQYF. In DNA form, the CDR3 reads TGTGCCAGCAGCCCCCGAGGGGGCGGCTCCTACGAGCAGTACTTC.

In its sample, this clonotype was seen many times. The rearrangement joins TRBV7-2 to TRBJ2-7; D not certain. Germline V lookup: CDR1 SGHTA, CDR2 FQGNSA. V gave up 1 base and J gave up 3 bases, with 7 bases separating them. The CDR3 has 13 amino acids. In DNA, the CDR3 is TGTGCCAGCAGCTTAGTAAGTTTCTACGAGCAGTACTTC. Translation gives CASSLVSFYEQYF. The variable domain in full, completed from reference TRBV7-2 and TRBJ2-7, reads GAGVSQSPSNKVTEKGKDVELRCDPISGHTALYWYRQSLGQGLEFLIYFQGNSAPDKSGLPSDRFSAERTGGSVSTLTIQRTQQEDSAVYLCASSLVSFYEQYFGPGTRLTVT.

This clonotype was detected ten times or more. The chain employs TRBV7-8 and TRBJ2-7, with D uncertain. The V gene's germline CDR1 is SGHVS and CDR2 FQNEAQ. V lost 2 bases and J lost 2, with 13 bases in between. The CDR3 contains 15 residues. The CDR3 loop reads CASSLIRGRTYEQYF. DNA for the CDR3: TGTGCCAGCAGCTTAATACGAGGACGAACCTACGAGCAGTACTTC.